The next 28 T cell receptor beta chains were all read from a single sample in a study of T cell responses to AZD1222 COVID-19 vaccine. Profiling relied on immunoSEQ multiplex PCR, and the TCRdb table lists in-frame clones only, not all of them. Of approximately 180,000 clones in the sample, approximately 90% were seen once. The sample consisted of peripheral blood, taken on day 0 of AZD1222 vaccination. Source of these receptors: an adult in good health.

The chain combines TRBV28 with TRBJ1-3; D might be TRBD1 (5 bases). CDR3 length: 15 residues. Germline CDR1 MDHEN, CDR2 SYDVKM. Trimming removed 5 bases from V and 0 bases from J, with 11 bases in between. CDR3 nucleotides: TGTGCCAGCAGTCCCCCGGACAACTCTGGAAACACCATATATTTT. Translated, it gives CASSPPDNSGNTIYF.

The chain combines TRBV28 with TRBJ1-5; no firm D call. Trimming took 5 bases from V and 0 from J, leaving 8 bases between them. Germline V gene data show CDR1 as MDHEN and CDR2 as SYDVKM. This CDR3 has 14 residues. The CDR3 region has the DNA TGTGCCAGCAGTACCCCGGGTAGCAATCAGCCCCAGCATTTT. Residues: CASSTPGSNQPQHF. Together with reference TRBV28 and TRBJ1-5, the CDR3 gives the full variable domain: DVKVTQSSRYLVKRTGEKVFLECVQDMDHENMFWYRQDPGLGLRLIYFSYDVKMKEKGDIPEGYSVSREKKERFSLILESASTNQTSMYLCASSTPGSNQPQHFGDGTRLSIL.

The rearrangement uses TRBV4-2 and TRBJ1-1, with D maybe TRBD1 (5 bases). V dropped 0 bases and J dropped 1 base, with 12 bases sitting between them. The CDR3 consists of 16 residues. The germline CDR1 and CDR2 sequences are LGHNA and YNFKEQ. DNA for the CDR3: TGTGCCAGCAGCCAAGATTTTGGGGCAGCGAACACTGAAGCTTTCTTT. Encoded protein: CASSQDFGAANTEAFF.

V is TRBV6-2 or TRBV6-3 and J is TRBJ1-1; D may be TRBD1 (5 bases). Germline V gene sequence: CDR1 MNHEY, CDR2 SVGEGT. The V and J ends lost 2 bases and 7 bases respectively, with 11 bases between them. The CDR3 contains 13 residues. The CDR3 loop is CASSYGGRIEAFF. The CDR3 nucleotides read TGTGCCAGCAGTTACGGGGGAAGGATTGAAGCTTTCTTT.

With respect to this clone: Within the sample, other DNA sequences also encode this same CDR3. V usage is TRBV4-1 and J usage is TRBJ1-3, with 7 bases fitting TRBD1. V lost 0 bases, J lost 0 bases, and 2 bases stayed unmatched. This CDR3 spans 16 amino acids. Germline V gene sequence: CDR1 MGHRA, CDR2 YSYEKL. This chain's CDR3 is CASSQDSGGSGNTIYF. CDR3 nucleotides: TGCGCCAGCAGCCAAGATTCAGGGGGCTCTGGAAACACCATATATTTT.

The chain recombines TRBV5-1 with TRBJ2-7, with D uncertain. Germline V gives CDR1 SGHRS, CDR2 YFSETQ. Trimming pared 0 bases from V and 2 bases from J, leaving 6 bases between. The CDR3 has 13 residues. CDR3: CASSLEGAYEQYF. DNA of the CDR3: TGCGCCAGCAGCTTGGAGGGTGCCTACGAGCAGTACTTC.

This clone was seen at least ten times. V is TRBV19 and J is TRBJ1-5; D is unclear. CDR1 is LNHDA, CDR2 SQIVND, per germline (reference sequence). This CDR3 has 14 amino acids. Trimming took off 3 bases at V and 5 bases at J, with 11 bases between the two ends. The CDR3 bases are TGTGCCAGTAGTATTTTCGGGAATCATCAGCCCCAGCATTTT. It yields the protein CASSIFGNHQPQHF.

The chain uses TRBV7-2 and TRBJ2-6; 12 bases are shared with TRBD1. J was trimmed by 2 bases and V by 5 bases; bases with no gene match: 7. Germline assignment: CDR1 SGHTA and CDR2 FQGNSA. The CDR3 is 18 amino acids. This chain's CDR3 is CASSAGQGAGTGANVLTF. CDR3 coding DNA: TGTGCCAGCAGCGCGGGACAGGGGGCAGGGACTGGGGCCAACGTCCTGACTTTC. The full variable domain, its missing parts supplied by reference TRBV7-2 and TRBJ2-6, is GAGVSQSPSNKVTEKGKDVELRCDPISGHTALYWYRQSLGQGLEFLIYFQGNSAPDKSGLPSDRFSAERTGGSVSTLTIQRTQQEDSAVYLCASSAGQGAGTGANVLTFGAGSRLTVL.

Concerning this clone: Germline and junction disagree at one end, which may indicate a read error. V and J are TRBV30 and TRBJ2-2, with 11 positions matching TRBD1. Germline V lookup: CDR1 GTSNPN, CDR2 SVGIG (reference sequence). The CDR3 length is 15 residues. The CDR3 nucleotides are TGTGCCCGGAGCCGGGACAGGGGGGGCACCGGGGAGCTGTTTTTT. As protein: CARSRDRGGTGELFF.

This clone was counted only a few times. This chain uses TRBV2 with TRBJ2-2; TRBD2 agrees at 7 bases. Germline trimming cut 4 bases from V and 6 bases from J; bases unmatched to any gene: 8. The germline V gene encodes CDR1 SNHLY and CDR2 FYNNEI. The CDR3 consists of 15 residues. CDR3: CASSVTSDGAGELFF. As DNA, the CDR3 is TGTGCCAGCAGTGTAACTAGCGATGGGGCCGGGGAGCTGTTTTTT.

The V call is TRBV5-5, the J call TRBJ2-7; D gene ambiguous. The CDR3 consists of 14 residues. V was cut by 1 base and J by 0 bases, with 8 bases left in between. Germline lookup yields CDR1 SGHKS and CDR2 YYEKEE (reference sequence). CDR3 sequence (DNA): TGTGCCAGCAGCTTGTTGCCGGGCTCCTACGAGCAGTACTTC. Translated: CASSLLPGSYEQYF.

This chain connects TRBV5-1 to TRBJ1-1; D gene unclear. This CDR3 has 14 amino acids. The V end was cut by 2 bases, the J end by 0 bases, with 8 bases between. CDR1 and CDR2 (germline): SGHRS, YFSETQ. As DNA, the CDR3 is TGCGCCAGCAGCTTAGGCAATGTGAACACTGAAGCTTTCTTT. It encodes CASSLGNVNTEAFF.

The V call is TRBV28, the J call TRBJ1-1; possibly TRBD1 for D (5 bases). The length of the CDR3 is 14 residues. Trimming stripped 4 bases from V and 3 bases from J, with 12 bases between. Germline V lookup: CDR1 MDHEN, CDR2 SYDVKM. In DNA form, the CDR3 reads TGTGCCAGCAGTTACGGGGGATTGGACACTGAAGCTTTCTTT. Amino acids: CASSYGGLDTEAFF. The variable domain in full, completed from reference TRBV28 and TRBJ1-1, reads DVKVTQSSRYLVKRTGEKVFLECVQDMDHENMFWYRQDPGLGLRLIYFSYDVKMKEKGDIPEGYSVSREKKERFSLILESASTNQTSMYLCASSYGGLDTEAFFGQGTRLTVV.

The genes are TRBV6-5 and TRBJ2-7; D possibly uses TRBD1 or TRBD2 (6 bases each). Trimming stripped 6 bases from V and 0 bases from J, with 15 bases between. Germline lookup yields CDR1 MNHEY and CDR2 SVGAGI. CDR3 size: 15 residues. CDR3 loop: CASRKGRTDSYEQYF. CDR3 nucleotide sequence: TGTGCCAGCAGAAAAGGGAGGACAGACTCCTACGAGCAGTACTTC.

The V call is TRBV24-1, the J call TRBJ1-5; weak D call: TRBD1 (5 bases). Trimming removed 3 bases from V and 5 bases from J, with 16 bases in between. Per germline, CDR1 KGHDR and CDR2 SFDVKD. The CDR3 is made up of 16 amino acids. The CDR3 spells CATSDTPRGGHQPQHF. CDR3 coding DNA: TGTGCCACCAGTGATACTCCCCGGGGGGGACATCAGCCCCAGCATTTT.

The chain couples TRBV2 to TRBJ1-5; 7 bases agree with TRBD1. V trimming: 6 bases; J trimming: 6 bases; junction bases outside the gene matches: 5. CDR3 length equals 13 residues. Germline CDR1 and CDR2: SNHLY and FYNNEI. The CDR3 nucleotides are TGTGCCAGCAGCCTACAGGGGTTTCAGCCCCAGCATTTT. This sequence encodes CASSLQGFQPQHF. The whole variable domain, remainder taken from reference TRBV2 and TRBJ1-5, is EPEVTQTPSHQVTQMGQEVILRCVPISNHLYFYWYRQILGQKVEFLVSFYNNEISEKSEIFDDQFSVERPDGSNFTLKIRSTKLEDSAMYFCASSLQGFQPQHFGDGTRLSIL.

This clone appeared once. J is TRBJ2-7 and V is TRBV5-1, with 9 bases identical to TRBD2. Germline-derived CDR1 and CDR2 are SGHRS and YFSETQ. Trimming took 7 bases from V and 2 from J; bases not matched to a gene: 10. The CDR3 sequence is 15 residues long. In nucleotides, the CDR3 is TGCGCCAGCTCCAATTTAGCGGGAGACCCCTACGAGCAGTACTTC. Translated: CASSNLAGDPYEQYF.

This CDR3 is CASSQDVRGLDGYTF. For the CDR3, the DNA is TGTGCCAGCAGCCAAGATGTCAGGGGGCTTGATGGCTACACCTTC. The chain joins TRBV3-1 (or the pseudogene TRBV3-2) to TRBJ1-2; 8 bases fit TRBD1. CDR1 is LGHDT and CDR2 is YNNKEL in the germline V gene (reference sequence). The CDR3 runs to 15 residues. V shed 0 bases and J 6 bases; nucleotides not matched to a gene: 6.

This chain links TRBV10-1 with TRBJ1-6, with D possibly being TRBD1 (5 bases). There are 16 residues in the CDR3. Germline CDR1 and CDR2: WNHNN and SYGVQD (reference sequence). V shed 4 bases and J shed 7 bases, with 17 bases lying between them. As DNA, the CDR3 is TGCGCCAGCAGTGTTCCCCAGGGAAGGGAGAATTCACCCCTCCACTTT. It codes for CASSVPQGRENSPLHF.

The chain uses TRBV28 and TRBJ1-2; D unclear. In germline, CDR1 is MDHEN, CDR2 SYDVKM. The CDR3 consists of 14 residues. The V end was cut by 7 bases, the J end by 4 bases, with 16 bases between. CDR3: CASTQSPGFYGYTF. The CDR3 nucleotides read TGTGCCAGCACCCAAAGTCCGGGATTCTATGGCTACACCTTC.

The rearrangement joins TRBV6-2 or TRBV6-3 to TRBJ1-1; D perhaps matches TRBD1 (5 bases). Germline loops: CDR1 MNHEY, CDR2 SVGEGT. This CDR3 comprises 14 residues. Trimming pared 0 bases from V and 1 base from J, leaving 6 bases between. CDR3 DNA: TGTGCCAGCAGTTACTCGAGGGGGAACACTGAAGCTTTCTTT. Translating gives CASSYSRGNTEAFF.

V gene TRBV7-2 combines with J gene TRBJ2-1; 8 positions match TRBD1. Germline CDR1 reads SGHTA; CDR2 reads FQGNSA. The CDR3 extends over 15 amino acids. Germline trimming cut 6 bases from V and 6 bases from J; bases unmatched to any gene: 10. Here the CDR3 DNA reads TGTGCCAGCAGATTTAGCGGACAGGGAGGCAATGAGCAGTTCTTC. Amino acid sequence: CASRFSGQGGNEQFF.

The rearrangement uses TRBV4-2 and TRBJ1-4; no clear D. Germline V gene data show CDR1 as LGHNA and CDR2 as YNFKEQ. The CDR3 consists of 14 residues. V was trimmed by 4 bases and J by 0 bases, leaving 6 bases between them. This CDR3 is CASSLSATNEKLFF. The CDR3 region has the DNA TGTGCCAGCAGCCTCAGCGCAACTAATGAAAAACTGTTTTTT.

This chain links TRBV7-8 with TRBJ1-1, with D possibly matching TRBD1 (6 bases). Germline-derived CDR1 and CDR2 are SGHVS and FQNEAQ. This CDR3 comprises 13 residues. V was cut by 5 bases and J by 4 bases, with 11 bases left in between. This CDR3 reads CASSRGQSTEAFF. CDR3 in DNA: TGTGCCAGCAGCCGAGGACAGAGCACTGAAGCTTTCTTT.

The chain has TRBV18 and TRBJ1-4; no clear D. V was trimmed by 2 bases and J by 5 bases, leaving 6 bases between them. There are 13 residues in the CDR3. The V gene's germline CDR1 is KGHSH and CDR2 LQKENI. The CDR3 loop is CASSPGENEKLFF. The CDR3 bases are TGTGCCAGCTCACCAGGGGAAAATGAAAAACTGTTTTTT.

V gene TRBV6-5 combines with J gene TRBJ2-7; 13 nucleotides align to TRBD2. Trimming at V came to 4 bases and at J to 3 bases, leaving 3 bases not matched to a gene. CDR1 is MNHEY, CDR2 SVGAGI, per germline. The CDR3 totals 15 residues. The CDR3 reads CASSWGTSGNYEQYF. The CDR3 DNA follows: TGTGCCAGCAGTTGGGGGACTAGCGGGAACTACGAGCAGTACTTC.

The CDR3 DNA follows: TGTGCCAGCAGGCCCTTGGGGTACAATGAGCAGTTCTTC. Protein product: CASRPLGYNEQFF. This chain links TRBV7-9 with TRBJ2-1; D not resolved. Trimming shortened V by 6 bases and J by 4 bases, and 10 bases separated the two germline ends. This CDR3 has 13 amino acids. Per germline, CDR1 SEHNR and CDR2 FQNEAQ (reference sequence).

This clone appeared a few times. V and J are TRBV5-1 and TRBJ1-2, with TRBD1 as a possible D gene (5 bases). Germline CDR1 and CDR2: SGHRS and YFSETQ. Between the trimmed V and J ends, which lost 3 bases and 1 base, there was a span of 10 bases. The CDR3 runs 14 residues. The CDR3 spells CASSSQGFNYGYTF. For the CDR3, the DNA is TGCGCCAGCAGCTCGCAGGGATTTAACTATGGCTACACCTTC. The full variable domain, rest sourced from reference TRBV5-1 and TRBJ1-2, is KAGVTQTPRYLIKTRGQQVTLSCSPISGHRSVSWYQQTPGQGLQFLFEYFSETQRNKGNFPGRFSGRQFSNSRSEMNVSTLELGDSALYLCASSSQGFNYGYTFGSGTRLTVV.